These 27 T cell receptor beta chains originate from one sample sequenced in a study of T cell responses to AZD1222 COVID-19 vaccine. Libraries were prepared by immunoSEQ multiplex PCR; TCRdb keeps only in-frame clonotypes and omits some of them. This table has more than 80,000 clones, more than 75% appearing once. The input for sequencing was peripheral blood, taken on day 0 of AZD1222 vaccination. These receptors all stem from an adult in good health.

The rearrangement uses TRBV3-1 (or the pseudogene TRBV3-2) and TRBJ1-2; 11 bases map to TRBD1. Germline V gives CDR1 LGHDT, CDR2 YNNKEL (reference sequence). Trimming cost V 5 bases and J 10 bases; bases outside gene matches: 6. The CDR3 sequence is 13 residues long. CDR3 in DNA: TGTGCCAGCAGCGAACGGGACAGGGGGATCTACACCTTC. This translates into CASSERDRGIYTF.

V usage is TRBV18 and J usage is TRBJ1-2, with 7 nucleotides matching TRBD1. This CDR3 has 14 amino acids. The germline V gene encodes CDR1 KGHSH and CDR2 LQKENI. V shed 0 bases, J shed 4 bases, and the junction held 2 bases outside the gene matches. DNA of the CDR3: TGTGCCAGCTCACCACCCGGACAGGCCTATGGCTACACCTTC. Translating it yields CASSPPGQAYGYTF.

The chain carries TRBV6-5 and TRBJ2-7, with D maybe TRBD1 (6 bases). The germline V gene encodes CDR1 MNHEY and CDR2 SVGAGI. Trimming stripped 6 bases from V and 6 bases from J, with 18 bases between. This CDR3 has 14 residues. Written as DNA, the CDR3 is TGTGCCAGCAGACCCCAACTACAGGGCTCCGAGCAGTACTTC. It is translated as CASRPQLQGSEQYF.

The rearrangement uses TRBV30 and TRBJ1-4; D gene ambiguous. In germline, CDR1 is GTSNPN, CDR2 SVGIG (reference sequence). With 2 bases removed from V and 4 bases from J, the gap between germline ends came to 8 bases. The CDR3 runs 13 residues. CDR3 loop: CAWSISFNEKLFF. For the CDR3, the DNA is TGTGCCTGGAGTATCTCCTTTAATGAAAAACTGTTTTTT.

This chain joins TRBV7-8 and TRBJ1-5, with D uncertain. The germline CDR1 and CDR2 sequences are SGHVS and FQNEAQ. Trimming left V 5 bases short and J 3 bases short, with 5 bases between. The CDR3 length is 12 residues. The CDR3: CASSPINQPQHF. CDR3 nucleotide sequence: TGTGCCAGCAGCCCGATCAATCAGCCCCAGCATTTT.

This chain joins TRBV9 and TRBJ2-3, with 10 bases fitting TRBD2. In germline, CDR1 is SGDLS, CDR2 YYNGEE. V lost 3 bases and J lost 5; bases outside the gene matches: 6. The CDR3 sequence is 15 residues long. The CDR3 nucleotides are TGTGCCAGCAGCGCATTTAGCGGGGGGCGAGATACGCAGTATTTT. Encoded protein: CASSAFSGGRDTQYF.

The CDR3 sequence: CASSLGGVDGTIYF. CDR3 DNA sequence: TGTGCCAGCAGCTTGGGCGGTGTAGATGGCACCATATATTTT. V is TRBV5-6 and J is TRBJ1-3; no firm D call. The CDR3 sequence is 14 residues long. Germline loops: CDR1 SGHDT, CDR2 YYEEEE. Trimming took 0 bases from V and 9 from J, leaving 13 bases between them.

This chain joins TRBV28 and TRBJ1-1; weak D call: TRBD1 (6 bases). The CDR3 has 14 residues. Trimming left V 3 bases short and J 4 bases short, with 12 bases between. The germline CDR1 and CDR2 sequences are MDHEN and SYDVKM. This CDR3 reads CASSFQGPGTEAFF. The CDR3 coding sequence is TGTGCCAGCAGTTTTCAGGGGCCGGGCACTGAAGCTTTCTTT.

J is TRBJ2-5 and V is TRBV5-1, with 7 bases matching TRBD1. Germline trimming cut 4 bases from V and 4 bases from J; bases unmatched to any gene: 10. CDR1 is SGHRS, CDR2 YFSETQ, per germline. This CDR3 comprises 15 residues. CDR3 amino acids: CASSPGDREGETQYF. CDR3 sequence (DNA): TGCGCCAGCAGCCCGGGTGACAGGGAAGGAGAGACCCAGTACTTC.

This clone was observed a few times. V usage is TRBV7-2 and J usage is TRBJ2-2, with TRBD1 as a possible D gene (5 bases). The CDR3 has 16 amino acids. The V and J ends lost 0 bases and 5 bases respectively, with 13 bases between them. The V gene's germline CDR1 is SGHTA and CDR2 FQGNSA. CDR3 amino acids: CASSLAPGSRTGELFF. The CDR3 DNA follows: TGTGCCAGCAGCTTAGCACCAGGGTCAAGGACCGGGGAGCTGTTTTTT.

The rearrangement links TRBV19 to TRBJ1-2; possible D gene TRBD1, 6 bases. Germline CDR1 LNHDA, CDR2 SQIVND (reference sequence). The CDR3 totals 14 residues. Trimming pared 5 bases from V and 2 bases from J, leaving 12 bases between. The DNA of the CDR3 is TGTGCCAGTAGTGGAGGGGGTCCGAACTATGGCTACACCTTC. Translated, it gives CASSGGGPNYGYTF.

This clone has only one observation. The CDR3 region is CASSFPTSGNTGELFF. For the CDR3, the DNA is TGTGCCAGCAGCTTTCCCACTAGCGGTAACACCGGGGAGCTGTTTTTT. J is TRBJ2-2 and V is TRBV5-8; 8 nucleotides line up with TRBD2. Trimming removed 2 bases from V and 2 bases from J; junction bases left unmatched: 5. The CDR3 is 16 amino acids. The germline V gene has CDR1 SGHTS and CDR2 YDEGEE.

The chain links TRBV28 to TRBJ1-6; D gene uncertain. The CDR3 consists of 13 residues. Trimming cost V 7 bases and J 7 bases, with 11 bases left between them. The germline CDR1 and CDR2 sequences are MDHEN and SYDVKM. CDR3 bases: TGTGCCAGCACCACTCCGGGCAATTCACCCCTCCACTTT. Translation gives CASTTPGNSPLHF.

CDR3 nucleotides: TGTGCCAGCTCACCACCGCACGGAGCCAAAAACATTCAGTACTTC. Encoded protein: CASSPPHGAKNIQYF. V is TRBV18 and J is TRBJ2-4; D call uncertain. The CDR3 spans 15 residues. V lost 0 bases, J lost 0 bases, and 6 bases lay in between. Looked up from germline, CDR1 is KGHSH and CDR2 is LQKENI.

This CDR3 is CAISVLGSGNTIYF. The CDR3 coding sequence is TGTGCCATCAGTGTTCTGGGATCTGGAAACACCATATATTTT. This chain links TRBV10-3 with TRBJ1-3; no clear D gene. V gave up 4 bases and J gave up 1 base, with 8 bases separating them. Germline V gene sequence: CDR1 ENHRY, CDR2 SYGVKD. This CDR3 is built from 14 residues.

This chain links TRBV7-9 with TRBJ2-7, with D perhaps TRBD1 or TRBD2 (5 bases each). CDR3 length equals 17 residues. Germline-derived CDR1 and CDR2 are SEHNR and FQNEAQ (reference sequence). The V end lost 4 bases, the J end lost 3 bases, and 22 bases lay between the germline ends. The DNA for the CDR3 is TGTGCCAGCAGCTCATGGGGCGGTCGGAGAGGGAACTACGAGCAGTACTTC. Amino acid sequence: CASSSWGGRRGNYEQYF.

CDR3 in DNA: TGTGCCAGCTCACCGAGGGTTACCTACGAGCAGTACTTC. Encoded protein: CASSPRVTYEQYF. The chain employs TRBV18 and TRBJ2-7; D perhaps matches TRBD2 (5 bases). The CDR3 sequence is 13 residues long. Germline lookup yields CDR1 KGHSH and CDR2 LQKENI. The V end was cut by 3 bases, the J end by 2 bases, with 8 bases between.

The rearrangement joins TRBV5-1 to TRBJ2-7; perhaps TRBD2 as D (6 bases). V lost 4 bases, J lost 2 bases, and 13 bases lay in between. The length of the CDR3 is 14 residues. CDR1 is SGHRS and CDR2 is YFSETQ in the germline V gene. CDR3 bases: TGCGCCAGCAGCCACGGGGACTCACCCTACGAGCAGTACTTC. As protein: CASSHGDSPYEQYF. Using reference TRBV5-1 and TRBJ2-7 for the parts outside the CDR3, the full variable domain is KAGVTQTPRYLIKTRGQQVTLSCSPISGHRSVSWYQQTPGQGLQFLFEYFSETQRNKGNFPGRFSGRQFSNSRSEMNVSTLELGDSALYLCASSHGDSPYEQYFGPGTRLTVT.

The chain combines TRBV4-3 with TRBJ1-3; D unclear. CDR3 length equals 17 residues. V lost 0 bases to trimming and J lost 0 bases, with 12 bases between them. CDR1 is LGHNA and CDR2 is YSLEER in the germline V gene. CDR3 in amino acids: CASSQEIGRGSGNTIYF. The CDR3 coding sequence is TGCGCCAGCAGCCAAGAAATCGGTCGGGGCTCTGGAAACACCATATATTTT.

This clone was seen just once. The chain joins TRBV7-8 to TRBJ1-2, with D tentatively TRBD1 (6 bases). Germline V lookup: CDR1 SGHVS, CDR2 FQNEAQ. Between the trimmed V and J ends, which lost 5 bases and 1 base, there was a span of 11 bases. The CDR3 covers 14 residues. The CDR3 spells CASSPGQFNYGYTF. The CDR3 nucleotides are TGTGCCAGCAGCCCTGGACAGTTTAACTATGGCTACACCTTC.

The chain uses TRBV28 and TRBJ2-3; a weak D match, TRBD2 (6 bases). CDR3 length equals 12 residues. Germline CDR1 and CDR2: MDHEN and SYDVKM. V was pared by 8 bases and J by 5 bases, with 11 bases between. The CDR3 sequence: CASGGFIDTQYF. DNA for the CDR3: TGTGCCAGCGGGGGGTTTATAGATACGCAGTATTTT. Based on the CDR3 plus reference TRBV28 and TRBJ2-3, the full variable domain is DVKVTQSSRYLVKRTGEKVFLECVQDMDHENMFWYRQDPGLGLRLIYFSYDVKMKEKGDIPEGYSVSREKKERFSLILESASTNQTSMYLCASGGFIDTQYFGPGTRLTVL.

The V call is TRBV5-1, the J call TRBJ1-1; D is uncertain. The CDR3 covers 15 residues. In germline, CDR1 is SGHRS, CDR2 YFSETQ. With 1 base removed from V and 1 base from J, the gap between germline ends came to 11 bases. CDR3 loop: CASSLTGNRNTEAFF. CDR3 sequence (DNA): TGCGCCAGCAGCTTGACTGGGAACAGGAACACTGAAGCTTTCTTT.

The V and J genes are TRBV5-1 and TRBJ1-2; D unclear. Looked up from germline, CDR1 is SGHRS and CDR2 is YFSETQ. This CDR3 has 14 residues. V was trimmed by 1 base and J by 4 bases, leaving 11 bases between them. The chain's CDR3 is CASSLLTSGYGYTF. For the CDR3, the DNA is TGCGCCAGCAGCTTGTTAACAAGTGGCTATGGCTACACCTTC.

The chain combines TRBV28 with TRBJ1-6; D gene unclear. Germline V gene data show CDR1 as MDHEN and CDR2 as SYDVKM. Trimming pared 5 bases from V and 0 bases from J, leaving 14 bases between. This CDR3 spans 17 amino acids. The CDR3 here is CASSHEVGSSYNSPLHF. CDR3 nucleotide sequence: TGTGCCAGCAGTCACGAGGTTGGGAGCTCCTATAATTCACCCCTCCACTTT.

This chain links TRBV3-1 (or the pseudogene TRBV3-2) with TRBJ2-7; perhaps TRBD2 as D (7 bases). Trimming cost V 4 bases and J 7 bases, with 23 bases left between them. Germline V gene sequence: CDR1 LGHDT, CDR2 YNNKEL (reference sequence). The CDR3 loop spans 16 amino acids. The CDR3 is CASSPSGGRPDREQYF. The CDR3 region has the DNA TGTGCCAGCAGCCCATCGGGGGGCCGCCCGGATAGGGAGCAGTACTTC.

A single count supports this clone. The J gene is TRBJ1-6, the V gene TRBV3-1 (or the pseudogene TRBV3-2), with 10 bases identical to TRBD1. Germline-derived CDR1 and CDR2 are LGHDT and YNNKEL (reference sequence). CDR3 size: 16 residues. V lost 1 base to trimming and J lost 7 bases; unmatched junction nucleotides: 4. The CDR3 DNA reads TGTGCCAGCAGCCAAGGGGGACAGGGGAGGAATTCACCCCTCCACTTT. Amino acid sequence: CASSQGGQGRNSPLHF.

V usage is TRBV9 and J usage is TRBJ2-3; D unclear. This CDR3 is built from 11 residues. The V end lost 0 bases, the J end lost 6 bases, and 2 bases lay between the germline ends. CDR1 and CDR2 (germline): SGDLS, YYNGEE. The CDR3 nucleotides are TGTGCCAGCAGCGTAGGGGATACGCAGTATTTT. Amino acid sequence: CASSVGDTQYF.